This T cell receptor beta chain comes out of a study of blood T cell repertoires in COVID-19. Profiling relied on immunoSEQ multiplex PCR, and the TCRdb table lists in-frame clones only, not all of them. The profile covers more than 200,000 clones, with 80% to 90% appearing a single time and less than 5% taken by the ten largest. V lost 2 bases, J lost 9 bases, and 2 bases stayed unmatched. Germline V gives CDR1 MNHEY, CDR2 SVGEGT. The CDR3 loop spans 14 amino acids. Sample: peripheral blood. The sequence came from a man aged 55-75 years with acute or convalescent COVID-19. This chain connects TRBV6-2 or TRBV6-3 to TRBJ2-1; 12 bases line up with TRBD1. DNA of the CDR3: TGTGCCAGCAGTTACGGGACAGGGGGCTTTGAGCAGTTCTTC. Amino acid sequence: CASSYGTGGFEQFF.